The clone carrying this T cell receptor beta chain came up a few times. Trimming removed 3 bases from V and 1 base from J; junction bases left unmatched: 3. CDR1 MGHRA and CDR2 YSYEKL come from the germline V gene. This CDR3 has 15 residues. 60 Vbeta and 13 Jbeta primers were used in PCR. Libraries were prepared by immunoSEQ multiplex PCR; TCRdb keeps only in-frame clonotypes and omits some of them. The sample consists of 130,000 or so clones, around 80% of them appearing once. This entry belongs to a study of cytomegalovirus exposure and HLA in healthy donors. The chain combines TRBV4-1 with TRBJ2-7; TRBD1 aligns across 10 bases. This clonotype originated in a man in his forties in good health and CMV-seronegative. Sequencing was done on a sample of PBMCs. CDR3 DNA: TGCGCCAGCAGCCACCCGGGACAGGGGTCCTACGAGCAGTACTTC. Its protein is CASSHPGQGSYEQYF.